A selection of T cell receptor beta chains follows, all from one sample in a study of CD8 T cells in ankylosing spondylitis. TCRdb passed the 5' RACE reads through MiXCR, listing each CDR3 protein once. Among 700,000 to 850,000 distinct CDR3 sequences listed, 12% were seen once. Sequencing was done on a sample of blood, either unsorted or a sorted T cell fraction (not recorded which). These receptors all stem from a male donor with ankylosing spondylitis. The conserved cysteine and the conserved F or W are not part of the CDR3 here.

v_call	cdr3_length	j_call	cdr3_aa
TRBV12-3/TRBV12-4	13	TRBJ2-7	ASSVQGAGTYEQY
TRBV12-3/TRBV12-4	8	TRBJ2-7	ASSLGEQY
TRBV29-1	12	TRBJ1-1	SVEGGARSTEAF
TRBV20-1	13	TRBJ2-1	SARTGLAGIDEQF
TRBV18	14	TRBJ1-1	ASSPPGTGLNTEAF
TRBV29-1	11	TRBJ2-7	SVMLARNYEQY
TRBV20-1	13	TRBJ2-5	SARSPGTSQETQY
TRBV5-1	14	TRBJ2-2	ASSWGPGRGTGELF
TRBV5-1	11	TRBJ2-7	ASSLVEATEQY
TRBV20-1	12	TRBJ2-3	SASLTGVPDTQY
TRBV24-1	11	TRBJ2-5	ATSGPRQETQY
TRBV15	12	TRBJ1-1	ATSSDLRDTEAF
TRBV20-1	12	TRBJ1-1	SAPTDSWNTEAF
TRBV12-3/TRBV12-4	11	TRBJ2-7	ASSLINSYEQY